Each of the 8 T cell receptor beta chains below was sequenced from the same sample in a study of shared clonotypes between healthy human individuals. Naive CD8 populations comprised CD45RO-negative cells positively selected for CCR7, excluding terminally differentiated effector memory CD45RA+ cells. The method was immunoSEQ multiplex PCR; TCRdb's version includes in-frame clones alone and lacks a portion of them. The sample carries about 590,000 clones, 95% to 96% recorded once. Source material: naive CD8+ T cells sorted from blood. These receptors were obtained from a woman in her twenties or thirties in good health.

The chain has TRBV27 and TRBJ2-3, with D tentatively TRBD1 (5 bases). The V gene lost 8 bases and the J gene lost 2 bases, with 14 bases spanning the gap. The CDR3 length is 14 residues. Germline-derived CDR1 and CDR2 are MNHEY and SMNVEV (reference sequence). The CDR3 reads CASRTGTLTDTQYF. Written as DNA, the CDR3 is TGTGCCAGCCGAACAGGAACGCTCACAGATACGCAGTATTTT.

J is TRBJ2-2 and V is TRBV6-4; perhaps TRBD2 as D (6 bases). Trimming pared 10 bases from V and 2 bases from J, leaving 11 bases between. Per the germline V gene, CDR1 is MRHNA and CDR2 is SNTAGT. This CDR3 spans 13 amino acids. CDR3 sequence: CATQGLNTGELFF. Written as DNA, the CDR3 is TGTGCCACCCAGGGACTCAACACCGGGGAGCTGTTTTTT.

This clone turned up a few times. This chain links TRBV27 with TRBJ2-7; weak D call: TRBD1 (5 bases). V lost 5 bases and J lost 3, with 11 bases in between. Per germline, CDR1 MNHEY and CDR2 SMNVEV (reference sequence). The CDR3 is 13 residues long. As DNA, the CDR3 is TGTGCCAGCAGTAGAGGACAAATCTACGAGCAGTACTTC. Amino acid sequence: CASSRGQIYEQYF.

The chain is built from TRBV27 and TRBJ1-4; 7 nucleotides agree with TRBD1. Germline V lookup: CDR1 MNHEY, CDR2 SMNVEV (reference sequence). The CDR3 covers 15 residues. V was pared by 0 bases and J by 6 bases, with 4 bases of the junction left unmatched. The CDR3 DNA follows: TGTGCCAGCAGTTTATCCCCAGGGGGATATGAAAAACTGTTTTTT. It encodes CASSLSPGGYEKLFF. The full variable domain, its missing parts supplied by reference TRBV27 and TRBJ1-4, is EAQVTQNPRYLITVTGKKLTVTCSQNMNHEYMSWYRQDPGLGLRQIYYSMNVEVTDKGDVPEGYKVSRKEKRNFPLILESPSPNQTSLYFCASSLSPGGYEKLFFGSGTQLSVL.

This clone was seen just once. The gene calls are TRBV27 and TRBJ2-1; 9 nucleotides align to TRBD1. This CDR3 comprises 14 residues. V was pared by 5 bases and J by 8 bases, with 7 bases of the junction left unmatched. CDR1 MNHEY and CDR2 SMNVEV come from the germline V gene (reference sequence). DNA for the CDR3: TGTGCCAGCAGTCCCCTGGACAGGGGCGATGAGCAGTTCTTC. Its protein product is CASSPLDRGDEQFF.

J is TRBJ2-7 and V is TRBV5-6, with D perhaps matching TRBD2 (6 bases). This CDR3 spans 17 amino acids. Germline V gene sequence: CDR1 SGHDT, CDR2 YYEEEE. Between the trimmed V and J ends, which lost 2 bases and 6 bases, there was a span of 24 bases. The CDR3 sequence is CASSFSGGVGGRREQYF. The CDR3, as DNA: TGTGCCAGCAGCTTCTCAGGCGGGGTAGGAGGCCGTCGCGAGCAGTACTTC.

The chain carries TRBV11-2 and TRBJ2-4; 11 bases agree with TRBD2. CDR3 length: 15 residues. Germline CDR1 and CDR2: SGHAT and FQNNGV. The junction had 2 bases not matched to a gene; V was cut back by 4 bases and J by 3 bases. The CDR3 coding sequence is TGTGCCAGCAGCTACGGACTAGCGGGCAAAAACATTCAGTACTTC. It translates to CASSYGLAGKNIQYF.

This sequence joins TRBV30 and TRBJ2-5; D perhaps matches TRBD1 (6 bases). Gene TRBJ2-7 matches the end of the DNA better, so the J call may be wrong. CDR3 size: 13 residues. Looked up from germline, CDR1 is GTSNPN and CDR2 is SVGIG (reference sequence). CDR3 coding DNA: TGTGCCTGGAGTCCAGGACAGCCATACGAGCAGTACTTC. It is translated as CAWSPGQPYEQYF.